The sequence of this T cell receptor (beta chain) was determined in a study of blood T cell repertoires in COVID-19. Study summary: COVID-19 samples from acute and convalescent phases originated in the United States, Italy and Spain. The analysed material was cDNA or gDNA that came from T cells, B-cell-depleted T cells, or PBMCs.

Trimming at V came to 3 bases and at J to 5 bases, leaving 6 bases not matched to a gene. Germline loops: CDR1 SGHNT, CDR2 YYREEE (reference sequence). The CDR3 consists of 14 residues. Original methodology: Researchers report that nucleated cell counts were estimated from reference gene primer amplification. Some clones are missing from TCRdb's copy, which holds only in-frame ones; the method was immunoSEQ multiplex PCR. V, J and clone size are taken as reported in that table, and D and trimming were inferred from the DNA itself. The sample records roughly 100,000 clones, about 88% being singletons.

Sequencing used peripheral blood. This clonotype originated in a human donor in a cohort sampled during active COVID-19. The chain uses TRBV5-4 and TRBJ2-5, with 8 bases identical to TRBD2. In DNA form, the CDR3 reads TGTGCCAGCAGCTCCGGGGGGGGCAAGGAGACCCAGTACTTC. This codes for CASSSGGGKETQYF.